This T cell receptor beta chain was recorded in a study of chemoradiotherapy in HPV16-positive cancers. Study overall: Functional T-cell assays on a couple of HPV16-positive patients' cells defined candidate HPV-specific clones and common TCR motifs.

Regarding the study as a whole: Candidate HPV-specific clones and E7-related TCR motifs grew in tumor during treatment. Functional assays defining HPV-specific T cells used only two HPV16-positive patients.

Profiling relied on immunoSEQ multiplex PCR, and the TCRdb table lists in-frame clones only, not all of them. The profile covers over 20,000 clones, with about 90% appearing a single time and about 4.5% taken by the ten largest. Turning to this clone: Its antigen is undetermined.

This sequence was found in a human donor with HPV-associated anogenital cancer. Sequenced material: blood, taken from a patient who underwent chemoradiotherapy.

The CDR3: CASSQGRDEAEAFF. Written as DNA, the CDR3 is TGTGCCAGCAGTCAGGGAAGAGATGAGGCTGAAGCTTTCTTT. The chain recombines TRBV6-1 with TRBJ1-1, with D perhaps matching TRBD1 (5 bases). This CDR3 comprises 14 residues. V lost 5 bases and J lost 6, with 16 bases in between. Germline CDR1 reads MNHNS; CDR2 reads SASEGT.